The clone carrying this T cell receptor beta chain occurred many times. The antigen is unknown. This sample holds PBMCs from 8.5 to 10 ml fresh peripheral blood. The junction had 11 bases not matched to a gene; V was cut back by 4 bases and J by 6 bases. Germline assignment: CDR1 SGHAT and CDR2 FQNNGV. This CDR3 is built from 17 residues. The data are from a study of T cells in Graves' hyperthyroidism and ophthalmopathy. Study-wide findings and caveats: Expanded thyroid clonotypes (above 0.001) were mostly also found in blood.

Researchers took RNA transcripts and amplified the TCR beta CDR3 regions from them. Researchers ran a first-round RT-PCR on the TCR CDR3 using the HTBI primer set. TCRdb redid the calling of the multiplex PCR reads with MiXCR, one entry per CDR3 protein. The table shows about 380,000 distinct CDR3 sequences, with around 14% occurring only once. This TCR was sampled from a woman aged 55 to 70 with Graves' hyperthyroidism. The sample was blood. The chain joins TRBV11-2 to TRBJ2-3, with 12 bases lining up with TRBD2. The CDR3: CASSWSWTSGASDTQYF. DNA of the CDR3: TGTGCCAGCAGCTGGAGCTGGACTAGCGGGGCCTCGGATACGCAGTATTTT.